What follows is one TCR beta chain and its context. Its antigen remains unidentified. No base qualities exist here, and no much larger clone lies one base off it. The intended sense of this specimen's time point label: baseline before first vaccination. Samples from vaccinated people were obtained from the UK trials COV001 and COV002, which included a single-blind randomized controlled phase 2/3 trial of AZD1222 (ChAdOx1 nCoV-19) in healthy adults. For TCRbeta chain sequencing, PBMC samples from trial participants were taken at day 0 and at day 28 after the second dose. The data belong to a study of T cell responses to AZD1222 COVID-19 vaccine (dated by TCRdb to about 2021). Study-level background: AZD1222 recipients with second doses at about 4 weeks or about 12 weeks were pooled, because spike-specific TCR depth and breadth did not differ between schedules. TCR sequencing was performed for over 230 trial participants, of whom about 200 were given two doses of AZD1222 and about 25 were given two doses of MenACWY control vaccine. Trial participants were enrolled by age into subgroups of 18-55, 56-69 and 70-plus years, and around 150, 28 and 57 TCR-sequenced participants, respectively, were included in these subgroups. General findings and caveats noted by the study authors: Most participants were white British and females outnumbered males, and the authors suggested that clonal diversity may have been underestimated. Reportedly, almost half of the unique spike-specific TCRs recognized epitopes lying outside the regions that are mutated in the B.1.351 and B.1.1.7 variants. In the small 56-69-year group, the increase in depth fell short of significance, most likely because of low power. CD4 TCRs associated with the vaccine covered the entire spike protein, and the dominant responses were in regions 160-218 and 743-854. Conclusions about previously exposed vaccinees were limited because only six or seven AZD1222 recipients were SARS-CoV-2 seropositive at baseline. Because no samples from the day 14 peak response were available, repertoires could be characterized only after the peak T cell response. A significant rise in spike-specific TCR breadth and depth was observed after two AZD1222 doses relative to day 0 and relative to MenACWY recipients.

The CDR3 regions of human TCRbeta chains were analyzed by immunosequencing. For the original study's pipeline: Repertoire TCRs were matched against a reference library of SARS-CoV-2-specific TCRs generated with the MIRA antigen-specificity platform. Breadth meant the fraction of unique TCRs that were SARS-CoV-2-associated, whereas depth meant the fraction of total T cells that were SARS-CoV-2-associated. Using the MIRA data, each spike-specific TCR was mapped to the spike region that the TCR reacts to and placed in a CD4 or CD8 class. Log10-transformed breadth and depth values were compared by one-way ANOVA with Sidak's multiple comparisons tests. The table was pulled from immuneACCESS by TCRdb, which kept in-frame rearrangements only. Such tables lose some clones; where checked, under half of the loss comes from unresolved V genes, and the rest has no known cause. For V, J and clone size, that table is used; D and trimming come from the DNA. Present in this sample are roughly 110,000 clones, around nine tenths of which were seen just once. The ten largest account for roughly a fifth of the sample.

This TCR came from an adult in good health. Sequences were derived from peripheral blood, sampled on day 0 of AZD1222 vaccination.

The nucleotide sequence reads TGTGCCAGCAGCGGCGGGTTTAGCGGAGAACGAGGGCAGTTCTTC. It encodes CASSGGFSGERGQFF. The receptor chain draws on TRBV9 and TRBJ2-1; TRBD2 could be the D gene, as 6 bases match. CDR1 and CDR2, looked up from the germline V gene, are SGDLS and YYNGEE. Including cysteine and phenylalanine, the CDR3 has 15 amino acids. The kept DNA is CDR3 alone, 45 bases in frame from the first base. Deletion took 3 bases off V and 12 bases off J, with a span of 22 bases between the germline ends.